The present entry profiles one TCR beta chain with its context. Its antigen is undetermined. The CDR3 end shows no conserved phenylalanine or tryptophan, and so a read error is likely. Separate cDNA molecules received unique molecular identifiers, which the library attached to them. TCRdb passed the RACE reads through MiXCR, listing each CDR3 protein once. The table records about 98,000 distinct CDR3 sequences, 11% of them present only once. The CDR3 length is 16 residues. Germline loops: CDR1 LNHDA, CDR2 SQIVND (reference sequence). The V gene lost 6 bases and the J gene lost 7 bases, with 24 bases spanning the gap. Time point defined: pre-sensitization, week 0. Described treatment: therapeutic diphenylcyclopropenone sensitization with weekly scalp DPC. This sample is drawn from a study of human T cells and chemical hapten exposure. Study details: While the approximately 24-week study was under way, patients received diphenylcyclopropenone on the scalp every week.

Study observations and caveats: Sensitizing with DPC caused no change in TCRs above 1 in 1000 frequency. Among expanded TCRs, significantly more large CDR3 similarity clusters formed than among controls.

The J gene is TRBJ1-2, the V gene TRBV19; D not resolved. Sample: whole blood, taken in connection with sensitization to the hapten diphenylcyclopropenone (DPC). The sequence was collected from a woman aged 55-69 years with alopecia areata. Some clones in this sample may be carry-over from other donors' samples. Here the CDR3 reads CASSRERRGGVRGYTS. The DNA for the CDR3 is TGTGCCAGTAGCCGCGAGAGACGGGGTGGTGTTCGTGGCTACACCTCC.